Below, 3 T cell receptor beta chains from the same sample are listed, as sequenced in a study of shared clonotypes between healthy human individuals. The assay was immunoSEQ multiplex PCR, and TCRdb's table has in-frame clones only and misses some. The table lists around 500,000 clones, approximately 80% of them singletons. The specimen was PBMCs. The receptors here all came from a woman aged 40 to 50 in good health. Some clones in this sample may be carry-over from other donors' samples.

The V and J genes are TRBV5-1 and TRBJ2-5; D might be TRBD1 (6 bases). V gave up 4 bases and J gave up 2 bases, with 15 bases separating them. The length of the CDR3 is 15 residues. Looked up from germline, CDR1 is SGHRS and CDR2 is YFSETQ. CDR3 region: CASSNTGTPQETQYF. The CDR3 region has the DNA TGCGCCAGCAGCAACACCGGGACACCGCAAGAGACCCAGTACTTC.

V usage is TRBV10-2 and J usage is TRBJ2-7; no clear D. This CDR3 is 13 amino acids long. V lost 2 bases and J 3 bases, leaving 8 bases between the germline ends. In germline, CDR1 is WSHSY, CDR2 SAAADI. The CDR3 bases are TGCGCCAGCAGTGAGGGGGAAGGCTACGAGCAGTACTTC. The encoded protein is CASSEGEGYEQYF.

Regarding this clone: The same CDR3 arises from other DNA sequences in this sample as well. The chain couples TRBV5-1 to TRBJ1-5, with a possible D match to TRBD1 (6 bases). Germline V gene data show CDR1 as SGHRS and CDR2 as YFSETQ. Trimming cost V 0 bases and J 6 bases, with 13 bases left between them. There are 15 residues in the CDR3. In DNA form, the CDR3 reads TGCGCCAGCAGCTTGGTCGGGGGCTCTGGTCAGCCCCAGCATTTT. Translation gives CASSLVGGSGQPQHF. Filled out from reference TRBV5-1 and TRBJ1-5, the complete variable domain reads KAGVTQTPRYLIKTRGQQVTLSCSPISGHRSVSWYQQTPGQGLQFLFEYFSETQRNKGNFPGRFSGRQFSNSRSEMNVSTLELGDSALYLCASSLVGGSGQPQHFGDGTRLSIL.